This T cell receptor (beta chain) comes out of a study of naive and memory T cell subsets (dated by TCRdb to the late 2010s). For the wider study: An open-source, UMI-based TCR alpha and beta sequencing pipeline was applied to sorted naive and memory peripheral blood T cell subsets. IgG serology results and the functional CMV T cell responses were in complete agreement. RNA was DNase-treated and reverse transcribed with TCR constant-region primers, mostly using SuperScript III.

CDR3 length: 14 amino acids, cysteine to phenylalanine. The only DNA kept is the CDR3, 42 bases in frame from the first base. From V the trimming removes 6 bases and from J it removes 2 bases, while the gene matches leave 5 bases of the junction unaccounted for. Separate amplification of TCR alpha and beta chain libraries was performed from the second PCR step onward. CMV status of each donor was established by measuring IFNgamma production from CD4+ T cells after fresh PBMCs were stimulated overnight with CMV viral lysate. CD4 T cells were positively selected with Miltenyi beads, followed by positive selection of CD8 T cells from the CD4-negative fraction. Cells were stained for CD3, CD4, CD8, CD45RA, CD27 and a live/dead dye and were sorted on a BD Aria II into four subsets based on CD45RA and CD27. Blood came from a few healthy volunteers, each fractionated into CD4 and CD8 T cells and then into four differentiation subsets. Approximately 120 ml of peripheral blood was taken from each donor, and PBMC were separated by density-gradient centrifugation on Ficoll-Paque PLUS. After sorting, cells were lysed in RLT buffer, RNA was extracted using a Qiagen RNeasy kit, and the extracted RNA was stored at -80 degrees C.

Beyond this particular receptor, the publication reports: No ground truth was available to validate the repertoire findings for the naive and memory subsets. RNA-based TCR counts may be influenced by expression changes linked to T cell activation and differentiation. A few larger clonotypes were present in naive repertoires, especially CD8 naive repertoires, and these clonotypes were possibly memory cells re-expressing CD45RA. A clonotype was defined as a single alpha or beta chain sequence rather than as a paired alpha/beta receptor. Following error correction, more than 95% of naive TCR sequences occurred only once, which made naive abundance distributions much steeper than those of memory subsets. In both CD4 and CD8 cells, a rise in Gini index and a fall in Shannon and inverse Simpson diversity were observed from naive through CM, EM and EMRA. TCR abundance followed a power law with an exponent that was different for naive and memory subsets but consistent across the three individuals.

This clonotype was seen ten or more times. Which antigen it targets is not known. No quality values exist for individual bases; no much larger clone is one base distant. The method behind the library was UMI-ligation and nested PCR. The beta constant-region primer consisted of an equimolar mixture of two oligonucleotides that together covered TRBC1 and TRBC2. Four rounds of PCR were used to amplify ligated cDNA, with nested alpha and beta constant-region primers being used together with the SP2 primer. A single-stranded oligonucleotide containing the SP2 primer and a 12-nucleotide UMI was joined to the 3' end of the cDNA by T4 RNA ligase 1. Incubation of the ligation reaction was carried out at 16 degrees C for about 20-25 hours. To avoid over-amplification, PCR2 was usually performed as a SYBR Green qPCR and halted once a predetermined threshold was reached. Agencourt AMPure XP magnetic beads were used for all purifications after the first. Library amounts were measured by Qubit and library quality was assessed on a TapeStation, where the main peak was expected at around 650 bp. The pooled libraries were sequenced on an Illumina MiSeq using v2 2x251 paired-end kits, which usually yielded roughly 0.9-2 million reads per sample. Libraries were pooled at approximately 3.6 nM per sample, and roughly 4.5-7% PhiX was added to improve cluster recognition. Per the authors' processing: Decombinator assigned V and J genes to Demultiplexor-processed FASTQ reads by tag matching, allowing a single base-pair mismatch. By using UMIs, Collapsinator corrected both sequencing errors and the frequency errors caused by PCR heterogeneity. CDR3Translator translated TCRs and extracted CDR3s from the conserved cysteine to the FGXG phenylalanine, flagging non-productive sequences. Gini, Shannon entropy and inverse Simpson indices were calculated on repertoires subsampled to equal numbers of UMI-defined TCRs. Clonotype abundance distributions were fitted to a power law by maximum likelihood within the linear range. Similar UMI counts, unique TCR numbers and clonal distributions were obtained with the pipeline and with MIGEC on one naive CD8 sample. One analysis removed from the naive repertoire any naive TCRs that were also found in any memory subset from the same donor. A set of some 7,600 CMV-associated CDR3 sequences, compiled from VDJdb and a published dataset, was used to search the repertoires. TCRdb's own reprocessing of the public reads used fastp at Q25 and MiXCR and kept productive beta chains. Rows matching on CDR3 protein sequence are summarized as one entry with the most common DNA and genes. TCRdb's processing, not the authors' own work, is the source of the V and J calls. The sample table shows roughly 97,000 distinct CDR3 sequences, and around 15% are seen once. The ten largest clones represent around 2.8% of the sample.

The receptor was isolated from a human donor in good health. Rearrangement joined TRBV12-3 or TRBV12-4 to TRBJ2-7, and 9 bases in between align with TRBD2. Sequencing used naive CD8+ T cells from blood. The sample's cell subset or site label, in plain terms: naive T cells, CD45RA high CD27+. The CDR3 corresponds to CASRTAGGPYEQYF. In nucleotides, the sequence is TGTGCCAGCAGAACAGCGGGGGGCCCCTACGAGCAGTACTTC.